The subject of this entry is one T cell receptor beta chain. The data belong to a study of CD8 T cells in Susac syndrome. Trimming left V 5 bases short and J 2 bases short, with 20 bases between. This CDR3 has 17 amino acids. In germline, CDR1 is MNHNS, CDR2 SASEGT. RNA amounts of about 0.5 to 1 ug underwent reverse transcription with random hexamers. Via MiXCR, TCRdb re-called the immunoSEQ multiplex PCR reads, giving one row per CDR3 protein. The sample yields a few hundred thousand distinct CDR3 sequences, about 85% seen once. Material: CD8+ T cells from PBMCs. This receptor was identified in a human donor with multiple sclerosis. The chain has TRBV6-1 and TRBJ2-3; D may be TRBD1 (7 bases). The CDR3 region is CASSTLYGGTDTDTQYF. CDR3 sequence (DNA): TGTGCCAGCAGTACCCTCTACGGCGGGACAGACACAGATACGCAGTATTTT.